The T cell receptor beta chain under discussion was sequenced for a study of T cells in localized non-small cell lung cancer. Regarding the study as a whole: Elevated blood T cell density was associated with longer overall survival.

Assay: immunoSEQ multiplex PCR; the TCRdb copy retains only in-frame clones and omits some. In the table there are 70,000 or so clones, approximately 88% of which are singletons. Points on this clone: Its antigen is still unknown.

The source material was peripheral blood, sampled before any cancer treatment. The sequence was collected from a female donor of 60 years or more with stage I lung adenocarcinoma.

CDR3 sequence (DNA): TGTGCCAGCAGCTTAGTTTCCCTAGCGGGTAGCTCCTACAATGAGCAGTTCTTC. This gives the protein CASSLVSLAGSSYNEQFF. This chain uses TRBV7-2 with TRBJ2-1, with 8 bases that match TRBD2. The germline V gene has CDR1 SGHTA and CDR2 FQGNSA. The CDR3 totals 18 residues. V shed 1 base and J 0 bases; nucleotides not matched to a gene: 8.